Presented here are 7 T cell receptor beta chains from one specimen sequenced in a study of cytomegalovirus exposure and HLA in healthy donors. Researchers ran the PCR with 60 Vbeta and 13 Jbeta primers. Repertoires were generated with immunoSEQ multiplex PCR, while TCRdb's copy carries only in-frame clones and drops some. In total, the table holds some 150,000 clones. Sample: PBMCs. These receptors all come from a man between 35 and 55 years old in good health and CMV-seronegative.

CDR3 amino acids: CASSFSSGGRTDTQYF. CDR3 bases: TGTGCCAGCAGTTTTTCTAGCGGGGGGCGCACAGATACGCAGTATTTT. The V call is TRBV6-5, the J call TRBJ2-3; 11 bases match TRBD2. V lost 4 bases and J lost 1; bases outside the gene matches: 4. Germline values: CDR1 MNHEY, CDR2 SVGAGI. The CDR3 is 16 residues long.

The CDR3 loop reads CASSGLSGGGTDTQYF. In nucleotides, the CDR3 is TGTGCCAGCAGTGGTCTCAGCGGGGGAGGGACAGATACGCAGTATTTT. The gene calls are TRBV6-1 and TRBJ2-3, with 8 bases aligning to TRBD2. Germline assignment: CDR1 MNHNS and CDR2 SASEGT. J was trimmed by 3 bases and V by 4 bases; bases with no gene match: 9. The CDR3 is 16 residues long.

The chain's CDR3 is CASRTKAYSGNTIYF. In DNA form, the CDR3 reads TGTGCCAGCAGGACTAAAGCCTACTCTGGAAACACCATATATTTT. The chain combines TRBV28 with TRBJ1-3; no clear D. CDR1 is MDHEN, CDR2 SYDVKM, per germline. The CDR3 has 15 amino acids. V lost 6 bases to trimming and J lost 0 bases, with 12 bases between them. Drawing the rest from reference TRBV28 and TRBJ1-3, the complete variable domain is DVKVTQSSRYLVKRTGEKVFLECVQDMDHENMFWYRQDPGLGLRLIYFSYDVKMKEKGDIPEGYSVSREKKERFSLILESASTNQTSMYLCASRTKAYSGNTIYFGEGSWLTVV.

The V gene is TRBV10-3, the J gene TRBJ2-5; TRBD1 matches at 8 bases. The germline CDR1 and CDR2 sequences are ENHRY and SYGVKD. The CDR3 is made up of 15 amino acids. The trim removed 5 bases at V and 2 bases at J, leaving 7 bases unmatched. The CDR3 here is CAISKQGDRQETQYF. The CDR3 nucleotides read TGTGCCATCAGTAAACAGGGGGACCGACAAGAGACCCAGTACTTC.

The chain is built from TRBV7-3 and TRBJ2-1; D perhaps matches TRBD1 (6 bases). The CDR3 spans 15 residues. The V gene lost 4 bases and the J gene lost 1 base, with 11 bases spanning the gap. The germline CDR1 and CDR2 sequences are SGHTA and FQGTGA. CDR3 nucleotides: TGTGCCAGCAGCTCAGGGGCTAGGTCCTACAATGAGCAGTTCTTC. Translation: CASSSGARSYNEQFF.

V gene TRBV2 combines with J gene TRBJ2-3; D remains unclear. CDR3 length equals 12 residues. V was trimmed by 8 bases and J by 5 bases, leaving 11 bases between them. Germline CDR1 SNHLY, CDR2 FYNNEI. CDR3 protein: CASSPLRDTQYF. CDR3 DNA sequence: TGTGCCAGCTCGCCGCTTAGAGATACGCAGTATTTT. Drawing the rest from reference TRBV2 and TRBJ2-3, the complete variable domain is EPEVTQTPSHQVTQMGQEVILRCVPISNHLYFYWYRQILGQKVEFLVSFYNNEISEKSEIFDDQFSVERPDGSNFTLKIRSTKLEDSAMYFCASSPLRDTQYFGPGTRLTVL.

The V and J genes are TRBV6-5 and TRBJ2-3; tentatively, D is TRBD1 (6 bases). Trimming removed 6 bases at V and 3 bases at J, with 16 bases between. Germline assignment: CDR1 MNHEY and CDR2 SVGAGI. This CDR3 has 15 residues. This chain's CDR3 is CASSPYLGGTDTQYF. As DNA, the CDR3 is TGTGCCAGCAGCCCCTATCTAGGGGGAACAGATACGCAGTATTTT.